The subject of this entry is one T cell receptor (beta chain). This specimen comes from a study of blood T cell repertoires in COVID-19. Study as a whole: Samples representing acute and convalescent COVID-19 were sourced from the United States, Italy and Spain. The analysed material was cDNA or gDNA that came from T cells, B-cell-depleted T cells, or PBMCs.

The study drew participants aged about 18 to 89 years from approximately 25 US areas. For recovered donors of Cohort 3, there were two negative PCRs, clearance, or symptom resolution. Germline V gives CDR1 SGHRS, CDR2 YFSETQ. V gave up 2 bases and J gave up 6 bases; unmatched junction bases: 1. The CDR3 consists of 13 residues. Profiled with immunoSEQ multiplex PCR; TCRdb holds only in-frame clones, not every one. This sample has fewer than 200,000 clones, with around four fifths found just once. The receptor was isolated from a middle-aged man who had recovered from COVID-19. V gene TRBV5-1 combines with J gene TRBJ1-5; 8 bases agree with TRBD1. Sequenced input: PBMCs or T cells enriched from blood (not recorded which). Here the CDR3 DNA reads TGCGCCAGCAGCTTCACAGGGGGTCAGCCCCAGCATTTT. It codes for CASSFTGGQPQHF.